This record covers a single TCR beta chain. Its antigen remains undetermined. No base qualities exist here, and no much larger clone lies one base off it. The library was built by means of the immunoSEQ multiplex PCR assay. The table was pulled from immuneACCESS by TCRdb, which kept in-frame rearrangements only. Such tables lose some clones; where checked, under half of the loss comes from unresolved V genes, and the rest has no known cause. This sample has 65,000 to 95,000 clones in its table, and about 89% of those were observed once. The biggest ten clones account for around 20% of the sample. The entry originates in a study of control samples from healthy donors and cancer patients (dated by TCRdb to the early 2020s). Measured from the cysteine to the phenylalanine, the CDR3 is 15 residues long. The sequence is cut down to CDR3 DNA, 45 bases in frame from base 1. V was cut back by 0 bases and J by 4 bases, leaving a gap of 12 bases between them. CDR1 and CDR2 (SGDLS, YYNGEE) derive from the germline V gene.

Recombination connected TRBV9 to TRBJ2-3, with the D segment possibly TRBD1 or TRBD2, each aligning over 6 bases. Sequenced input: blood. This sequence originates from a man aged 50 to 59 in good health. The nucleotide sequence reads as follows: TGTGCCAGCAGCGTAGGGGGGGCCGAGGCAGATACGCAGTATTTT. This is translated as CASSVGGAEADTQYF.